Listed here is a single T cell receptor (beta chain). Its antigen is currently unknown. The data are from a study of graft-versus-host responses after intestinal transplantation. Overall study context: Multivisceral, liver-intestinal, or isolated intestinal grafts went to recipients. Recipients uniformly received anti-thymocyte globulin induction, followed by tacrolimus and steroids for three to four years.

Clones were read by immunoSEQ multiplex PCR, and TCRdb kept only the in-frame ones, dropping some. The data contain just under 100,000 clones, about nine tenths of them singletons. Study findings and constraints: The recipient marrow held GvH clones, and some of them showed up first in ileum or blood. Individuals carrying graft-donor T cell macrochimerism showed high graft-versus-host to host-versus-graft clonal ratios in allografts.

With V trimmed by 6 bases and J by 5 bases, 18 bases remained unmatched. Germline CDR1 is ENHRY and CDR2 is SYGVKD. The CDR3 is 17 residues long. The sequencing here drew on PBMCs, taken roughly 410 days after intestinal transplant. This sequence was found in a human patient who received an intestinal transplant, so some T cells may come from the graft donor. V usage is TRBV10-3 and J usage is TRBJ2-7, with 8 bases lining up with TRBD2. This CDR3 reads CAISPREGRGFRDEQYF. CDR3 DNA sequence: TGTGCCATCAGCCCACGGGAGGGGAGGGGGTTTAGGGACGAGCAGTACTTC.